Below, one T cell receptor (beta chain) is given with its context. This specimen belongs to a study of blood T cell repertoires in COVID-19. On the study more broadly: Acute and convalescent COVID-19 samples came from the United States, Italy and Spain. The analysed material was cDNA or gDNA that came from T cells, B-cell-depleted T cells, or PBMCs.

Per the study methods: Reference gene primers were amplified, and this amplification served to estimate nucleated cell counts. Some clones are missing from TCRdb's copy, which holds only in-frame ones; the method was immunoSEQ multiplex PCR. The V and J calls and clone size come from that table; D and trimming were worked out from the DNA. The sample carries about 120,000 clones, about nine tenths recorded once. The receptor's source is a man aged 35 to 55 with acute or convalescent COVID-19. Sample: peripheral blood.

The CDR3 region is CASSLDGVGVNTEAFF. The CDR3 DNA follows: TGTGCCAGCAGCTTAGATGGCGTAGGAGTGAACACTGAAGCTTTCTTT. The chain is built from TRBV7-9 and TRBJ1-1; no clear D gene. Trimming removed 1 base at V and 0 bases at J, with 12 bases between. Looked up from germline, CDR1 is SEHNR and CDR2 is FQNEAQ (reference sequence). The CDR3 covers 16 residues.